This T cell receptor beta chain comes out of a study of vaccination and CD4 T cells after COVID-19. Study-level background: Two Hispanic individuals were among six male and four female convalescent patients.

Treatment here: roughly 10-day PBMC culture with coronavirus spike peptide pools or control peptides (ViraFEST assay). Expansion of antigen-specific T cells with peptide pools by ViraFEST preceded sequencing of TCRs. The assay that was used to sequence DNA from cultured CD4+ T cells was the Oncomine TCR Beta short-read assay. In TCRdb, the PCR reads were re-called with MiXCR into one record per CDR3 protein. The sample has around 20,000 distinct CDR3 sequences, 45% to 65% seen once; the top ten hold roughly a tenth. V was clipped by 6 bases and J by 4 bases, with 15 bases between them. The CDR3 spans 15 residues. This clonotype has only a few counts. Its antigen remains unidentified.

This chain connects TRBV12-3 or TRBV12-4 to TRBJ2-2; the D gene is possibly TRBD1 (6 bases). The sequence came from a human donor who had recovered from COVID-19. This material consisted of CD4+ T cells from blood, cultured in vitro, taken before SARS-CoV-2 vaccination. CDR3 coding DNA: TGTGCCAGCAGGCTCTCGGGACACCTCACCGGGGAGCTGTTTTTT. This sequence encodes CASRLSGHLTGELFF.